The entry that follows covers one T cell receptor (beta chain) sequence. Antigen: not known. Some clones are missing from TCRdb's copy, which holds only in-frame ones; the method was immunoSEQ multiplex PCR. Among roughly 110,000 clones, roughly 89% were seen once, and the ten largest hold approximately 12%. This specimen comes from a study of T cell responses to AZD1222 COVID-19 vaccine. V was trimmed by 2 bases and J by 4 bases, leaving 17 bases between them. The CDR3 has 16 residues. Germline V gene lookup returns CDR1 MDHEN and CDR2 SYDVKM. Study-wide results and caveats: The repertoires were collected only after the peak T cell response. Compared with day 0, the breadth and depth of the Spike-specific TCR repertoire rose significantly after two doses of AZD1222. Only five to seven individuals given AZD1222 were seropositive at baseline.

The sequence was collected from an adult in good health. This chain uses TRBV28 with TRBJ1-2; D unclear. Here the sequenced sample was peripheral blood, taken on day 0 of AZD1222 vaccination. CDR3 bases: TGTGCCAGCAGTTTAGGCGGCATCATAAGCAGCTATGGCTACACCTTC. Protein: CASSLGGIISSYGYTF.